This T cell receptor (beta chain) was identified in a study of shared clonotypes between healthy human individuals. Study-wide points: A limitation of the genetic and exposure-history diversity represented arose from few donors. Only blood was sampled; tissue repertoires likely differ. In contrast to clonotypes shared by all four donors, non-shared clonotypes had lower generation probabilities.

Concerning this clone itself: Its antigen is currently unknown.

Germline V gene lookup returns CDR1 MNHNY and CDR2 SVGAGI (reference sequence). This CDR3 is built from 16 residues. V shed 6 bases, J shed 0 bases, and the junction held 9 bases outside the gene matches. Sequencing used immunoSEQ multiplex PCR; TCRdb keeps in-frame clones, though not all of them. The sample contains some 2.1 million clones, 90% to 95% of which appear only once. Material: naive CD4+ T cells sorted from blood. Subset: CD45RA+ positively selected. The clonotype originates from a man aged 18 to 35 in good health. The chain has TRBV6-6 and TRBJ1-1; 8 bases line up with TRBD1. The CDR3 here is CASSTRQGPMNTEAFF. The CDR3 region has the DNA TGTGCCAGCAGCACTCGACAGGGGCCCATGAACACTGAAGCTTTCTTT.